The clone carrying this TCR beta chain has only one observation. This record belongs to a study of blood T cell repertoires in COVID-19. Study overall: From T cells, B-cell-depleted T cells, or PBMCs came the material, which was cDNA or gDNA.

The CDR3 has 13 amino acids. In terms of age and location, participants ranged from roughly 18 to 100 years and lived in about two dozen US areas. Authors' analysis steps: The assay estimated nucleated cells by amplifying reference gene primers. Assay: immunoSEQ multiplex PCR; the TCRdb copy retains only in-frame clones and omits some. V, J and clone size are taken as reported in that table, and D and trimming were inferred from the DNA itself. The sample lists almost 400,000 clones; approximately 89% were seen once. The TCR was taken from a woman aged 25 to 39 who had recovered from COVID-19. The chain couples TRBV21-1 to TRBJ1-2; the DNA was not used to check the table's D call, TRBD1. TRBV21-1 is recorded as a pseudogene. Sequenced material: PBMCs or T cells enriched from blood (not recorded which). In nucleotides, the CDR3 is TGTGCCAGCAGACAGGGGTTGTCCGATGGCTACACCTTC. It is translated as CASRQGLSDGYTF.